The 3 T cell receptor beta chains below come from one sample, sequenced in a study of T cells expressing NK-cell markers. TCRdb re-called the 5' RACE reads and catalogs CDR3 proteins one per entry, DNA excluded. The listing records roughly 300,000 distinct CDR3 sequences. Sample: blood T cells: a sorted CD56 or NKG2C T cell subset, CD4+ or CD8+ T cells, or bulk PBMC T cells (not recorded which). The receptor set was obtained from a woman aged 18 to 75 in good health.

The gene calls are TRBV15 and TRBJ1-1. There are 14 residues in the CDR3. The germline V gene has CDR1 LNHNV and CDR2 YYDKDF (reference sequence). The CDR3 region is CATSRDTGNTEAFF.

This chain joins TRBV4-3 and TRBJ1-6. Germline assignment: CDR1 LGHNA and CDR2 YSLEER. The CDR3 loop spans 15 amino acids. CDR3 sequence reads: CASSRQVSYNSPLHF.

J is TRBJ2-7 and V is TRBV29-1; TCRdb picks TRBD1, but there is no DNA to check that call. Germline CDR1 SQVTM, CDR2 ANQGSEA. The CDR3 consists of 14 residues. CDR3 loop: CSAGDRSDSYEQYF.